A single sample is the source of the 15 T cell receptor beta chains below, sequenced in a study of cytomegalovirus exposure and HLA in healthy donors. PCR employed 60 Vbeta and 13 Jbeta primers. TCRdb's table, derived via immunoSEQ multiplex PCR, lists solely in-frame clones and lacks some. The sample gives about 120,000 clones, approximately 8.6% of which show up once; approximately 6.6% is in the top ten. Specimen: PBMCs. The receptors derive from a woman aged 40 to 50 in good health and CMV-seropositive.

This clone was counted a few times. This sample also contains other DNA sequences that code for the same CDR3. This chain's CDR3 is CASSLGQLNTEAFF. The CDR3 region has the DNA TGTGCCAGCAGCCTGGGACAGTTAAACACTGAAGCTTTCTTT. The chain uses TRBV7-2 and TRBJ1-1; 7 bases line up with TRBD1. Germline lookup yields CDR1 SGHTA and CDR2 FQGNSA. V trimming: 5 bases; J trimming: 2 bases; junction bases outside the gene matches: 5. This CDR3 has 14 residues.

This clone turned up a few times. The V and J genes are TRBV19 and TRBJ1-2; 9 bases match TRBD1. Germline values: CDR1 LNHDA, CDR2 SQIVND (reference sequence). This CDR3 is 13 amino acids long. V gave up 5 bases and J gave up 4 bases; unmatched junction bases: 2. The CDR3: CASSPGQGYGYTF. CDR3 nucleotides: TGTGCCAGTAGTCCGGGACAGGGCTATGGCTACACCTTC.

In its sample, this clone was seen a few times. The CDR3: CASRGTGEPYNEQFF. The CDR3 coding sequence is TGTGCCAGTAGAGGAACAGGGGAACCCTACAATGAGCAGTTCTTC. This chain connects TRBV19 to TRBJ2-1; 7 nucleotides line up with TRBD1. The CDR3 is 15 amino acids. Germline V gene sequence: CDR1 LNHDA, CDR2 SQIVND (reference sequence). V lost 6 bases, J lost 2 bases, and 7 bases stayed unmatched.

This clone came up a few times. The chain carries TRBV5-4 and TRBJ1-6; D remains unclear. The ends were cut back, 0 bases at V and 10 bases at J, with 17 bases in the middle. The CDR3 length is 16 residues. The V gene's germline CDR1 is SGHNT and CDR2 YYREEE (reference sequence). CDR3: CASSLEGTTGRSPLHF. CDR3 coding DNA: TGTGCCAGCAGCTTGGAGGGAACCACGGGGAGGTCACCCCTCCACTTT.

The chain couples TRBV7-2 to TRBJ2-7; 7 bases align to TRBD1. V gave up 5 bases and J gave up 5 bases; unmatched junction bases: 9. From germline, CDR1 is SGHTA and CDR2 FQGNSA. The CDR3 loop spans 14 amino acids. The CDR3 nucleotides read TGTGCCAGCAGCCAGCCGACAGGGTACCACGAGCAGTACTTC. Encoded protein: CASSQPTGYHEQYF.

This clone showed up just a few times. This chain joins TRBV29-1 and TRBJ1-2; 8 positions match TRBD1. The CDR3 extends over 12 amino acids. After removal of 0 bases from V and 6 bases from J, the junction contained 0 bases not matched to a gene. CDR1 SQVTM and CDR2 ANQGSEA come from the germline V gene. CDR3 loop: CSVEETGDGYTF. The CDR3 DNA is TGCAGCGTTGAAGAGACAGGGGATGGCTACACCTTC.

The chain uses TRBV10-3 and TRBJ1-1, with TRBD1 matching 8 bases. Germline V CDR1 and CDR2: ENHRY, SYGVKD. Trimming removed 6 bases from V and 3 bases from J; junction bases left unmatched: 18. This CDR3 has 18 residues. The CDR3 spells CAIRRTGPTTIGDTEAFF. Here the CDR3 DNA reads TGTGCCATCAGACGGACAGGGCCGACGACTATAGGTGACACTGAAGCTTTCTTT.

This clone showed up just a few times. This sequence joins TRBV2 and TRBJ1-5; 7 bases align to TRBD1. The CDR3 sequence is 15 residues long. CDR1 and CDR2 (germline): SNHLY, FYNNEI. The junction had 7 bases not matched to a gene; V was cut back by 4 bases and J by 4 bases. The CDR3 spells CASSGYRGSNQPQHF. The DNA of the CDR3 is TGTGCCAGCAGTGGATACAGGGGCAGTAATCAGCCCCAGCATTTT.

This clone was seen a few times. The chain recombines TRBV2 with TRBJ2-2; TRBD1 matches at 7 bases. Per germline, CDR1 SNHLY and CDR2 FYNNEI. The CDR3 consists of 14 residues. Unmatched junction bases numbered 5, after V lost 8 bases and J lost 2 bases. The CDR3 reads CASLGQPNTGELFF. The CDR3 DNA follows: TGTGCCAGCCTGGGACAGCCAAACACCGGGGAGCTGTTTTTT.

This clone appeared a few times. V is TRBV11-2 and J is TRBJ2-7; 7 positions match TRBD1. The CDR3 extends over 13 amino acids. V shed 5 bases, J shed 2 bases, and the junction held 3 bases outside the gene matches. Germline V gene sequence: CDR1 SGHAT, CDR2 FQNNGV. This CDR3 is CASSNTGAYEQYF. The CDR3 region has the DNA TGTGCCAGCAGCAACACAGGGGCCTACGAGCAGTACTTC.

This sequence joins TRBV27 and TRBJ2-4; 7 bases are a match to TRBD1. CDR1 and CDR2 from the germline V gene are MNHEY and SMNVEV (reference sequence). V shed 5 bases and J 3 bases; nucleotides not matched to a gene: 10. This CDR3 region has 16 residues. This CDR3 is CASSIHRQGGKNIQYF. CDR3 DNA sequence: TGTGCCAGCAGTATCCACCGACAGGGCGGCAAAAACATTCAGTACTTC.

This sequence joins TRBV7-3 and TRBJ2-5; maybe TRBD1 (5 bases). V was clipped by 1 base and J by 5 bases, with 5 bases between them. The CDR3 contains 12 residues. Germline CDR1 SGHTA, CDR2 FQGTGA. The CDR3 sequence: CASSLKGETQYF. The CDR3, as DNA: TGTGCCAGCAGCTTAAAGGGGGAGACCCAGTACTTC.

In its sample, this clone was seen a few times. This chain uses TRBV18 with TRBJ2-1; TRBD2 matches 7 bases. Germline lookup yields CDR1 KGHSH and CDR2 LQKENI. The V gene end was trimmed by 2 bases and the J gene end by 5 bases; junction bases not matched to a gene: 3. CDR3 length equals 14 residues. The CDR3 reads CASSPMAGDNEQFF. CDR3 nucleotide sequence: TGTGCCAGCTCACCAATGGCGGGGGACAATGAGCAGTTCTTC.

This clone was counted between two and nine times. The chain has TRBV5-1 and TRBJ2-7; a weak D match, TRBD2 (6 bases). There are 15 residues in the CDR3. The V end was cut by 0 bases, the J end by 3 bases, with 13 bases between. Germline CDR1 SGHRS, CDR2 YFSETQ. The CDR3 region is CASSLGGEEVYEQYF. DNA of the CDR3: TGCGCCAGCAGCTTGGGGGGGGAGGAAGTCTACGAGCAGTACTTC.

V usage is TRBV7-9 and J usage is TRBJ1-1; 7 nucleotides agree with TRBD1. V gave up 5 bases and J gave up 4 bases; unmatched junction bases: 1. This CDR3 spans 12 amino acids. CDR1 is SEHNR, CDR2 FQNEAQ, per germline (reference sequence). The DNA of the CDR3 is TGTGCCAGCAGCCGACAGGGCACTGAAGCTTTCTTT. This sequence encodes CASSRQGTEAFF. The full variable domain, rest sourced from reference TRBV7-9 and TRBJ1-1, is DTGVSQNPRHKITKRGQNVTFRCDPISEHNRLYWYRQTLGQGPEFLTYFQNEAQLEKSRLLSDRFSAERPKGSFSTLEIQRTEQGDSAMYLCASSRQGTEAFFGQGTRLTVV.